A selection of T cell receptor beta chains follows, all from one sample in a study of blood T cell repertoires in COVID-19. Method: immunoSEQ multiplex PCR; TCRdb's copy keeps in-frame clones and lacks some. The repertoire includes 250,000 to 300,000 clones, about 85% of them detected once, and about 2.2% sits in the top ten. The sample taken for sequencing was peripheral blood. The receptor source for this set is a woman aged 45-65 years who had recovered from COVID-19. Each CDR3 is given with its conserved first and last residue. D genes are given only for firm matches. Expanded clones are given a class, and other clones once, few, many or no size at all.

d_call j_call v_call clone_size cdr3_aa cdr3_nt
. TRBJ1-1 TRBV7-8 once CASSFSPAEGLEAFF TGTGCCAGCAGCTTTTCCCCCGCGGAGGGGCTCGAAGCTTTCTTT
TRBD2 TRBJ2-1 TRBV7-3 . CASSLERGPSHEQFF TGTGCCAGCAGCTTAGAGCGGGGGCCCAGTCATGAGCAGTTCTTC
TRBD1 TRBJ1-2 TRBV5-1 . CASSSRGTGSYTF TGCGCCAGCAGCTCCCGGGGGACAGGGAGCTACACCTTC
TRBD1 TRBJ1-2 TRBV18 . CASSRAGTEAGYTF TGTGCCAGCTCACGCGCCGGGACAGAGGCTGGCTACACCTTC
TRBD2 TRBJ2-4 TRBV9 . CASSVDPPSGVKNIQYF TGTGCCAGCAGCGTAGACCCCCCTAGCGGGGTCAAAAACATTCAGTACTTC
TRBD1 TRBJ2-3 TRBV12-5 . CASGLGQGQGWTDTQYF TGTGCTAGTGGTTTGGGTCAAGGACAGGGATGGACAGATACGCAGTATTTT
TRBD1 TRBJ2-5 TRBV3-1/TRBV3-2 . CASSQDRDRGIRETQYF TGTGCCAGCAGCCAAGACCGGGACAGGGGGATTCGGGAGACCCAGTACTTC
. TRBJ2-1 TRBV7-2 . CASSPLGAYNEQFF TGTGCCAGCAGCCCCCTCGGGGCCTACAATGAGCAGTTCTTC
TRBD1 TRBJ1-4 TRBV2 . CASSLTGGGHEKLFF TGTGCCAGCAGTCTCACAGGGGGCGGCCATGAAAAACTGTTTTTT
. TRBJ1-5 TRBV7-8 . CASSLGGGTQPQHF TGTGCCAGCAGCTTAGGTGGGGGGACTCAGCCCCAGCATTTT
. TRBJ2-3 TRBV9 . CASSVGGSRGFTDTQYF TGTGCCAGTAGCGTAGGTGGCTCACGGGGTTTCACAGATACGCAGTATTTT
. TRBJ2-1 TRBV7-2 . CASSLSPFGGQRDEQFF TGTGCCAGCAGCTTGTCCCCGTTCGGTGGACAGCGTGATGAGCAGTTCTTC
. TRBJ1-2 TRBV9 once CASGGLYGYTF TGTGCCTCGGGGGGCCTCTATGGCTACACCTTC
TRBD2 TRBJ2-1 TRBV7-3 . CASSSTSGGAFNEQFF TGTGCCAGCAGCTCTACTAGCGGGGGGGCATTCAATGAGCAGTTCTTC
. TRBJ2-7 TRBV12-5 once CASGLPGQTRDEQYF TGTGCTAGTGGTTTGCCGGGACAAACACGGGACGAGCAGTACTTC
. TRBJ1-2 TRBV7-2 few CASSQGRGYYGYTF TGTGCCAGCAGCCAAGGCAGGGGATACTATGGCTACACCTTC
TRBD1 TRBJ2-1 TRBV18 . CASSPLMPGGGDEQFF TGTGCCAGCTCACCACTGATGCCAGGGGGCGGGGATGAGCAGTTCTTC
TRBD1 TRBJ1-1 TRBV5-1 . CASFPLTGGKAFF TGCGCCAGCTTCCCTTTGACAGGGGGCAAAGCTTTCTTT